Described below is a single TCR beta chain sequence and its context. Its antigen is not known. This sample was included in a study of cytomegalovirus exposure and HLA in healthy donors. Study summary: About 200 million T cells yielded 120 million or so unique TCR beta sequences, as an earlier analysis found.

The CDR3 covers 16 residues. Germline CDR1 is LNHDA and CDR2 is SQIVND (reference sequence). V was pared by 6 bases and J by 3 bases, with 7 bases of the junction left unmatched. Study outcomes and limitations: The authors considered a cluster of highly shared sequence variants likely to be a sequencing artifact. Later analysis associated a missense DCLRE1C variant with TCR beta V- and J-gene trimming. A previous analysis found most TCR beta V segments productive roughly 90% or roughly 30% of the time.

The PCR employed 60 Vbeta primers together with 13 Jbeta primers. TCRdb's table, derived via immunoSEQ multiplex PCR, lists solely in-frame clones and lacks some. The sample has around 65,000 clones; about four fifths are singletons. The chain employs TRBV19 and TRBJ2-1; 11 nucleotides align to TRBD2. The TCR was taken from a man aged 50-60 years in good health and CMV-seropositive. The specimen sequenced was PBMCs. The CDR3 DNA reads TGTGCCAGTAGCCATCCGGGACTAGCGGACTACAATGAGCAGTTCTTC. Protein: CASSHPGLADYNEQFF.